Included here is one T cell receptor beta chain sequence, with context. The antigen is not known. This sample was taken from a study of cytotoxic CD8 clonotypes in ibrutinib-treated CLL. Points from the study as a whole: Baseline clonality, above age-matched healthy donor levels, tracked circulating CD8+ T-cell counts. Sustained-remission and progressing patients' sampling times differed. The study found public clonotypes uncommon, contracting or stable on treatment.

V was trimmed by 4 bases and J by 1 base, leaving 15 bases between them. The germline V gene encodes CDR1 MNHEY and CDR2 SVGAGI. This CDR3 is 16 amino acids long. The repertoire was sequenced with immunoSEQ multiplex PCR; TCRdb's copy has only in-frame clones and lacks some. The table records about 120,000 clones, 45% to 65% of them present only once. The V and J genes are TRBV6-5 and TRBJ2-3; D is uncertain. Sequenced material: PBMCs, taken after 24 months of ibrutinib treatment. The sequence was obtained from a human donor with chronic lymphocytic leukemia. CDR3 nucleotide sequence: TGTGCCAGCAGTTCCCGACATCGACCCCGCACAGATACGCAGTATTTT. Its protein product is CASSSRHRPRTDTQYF.